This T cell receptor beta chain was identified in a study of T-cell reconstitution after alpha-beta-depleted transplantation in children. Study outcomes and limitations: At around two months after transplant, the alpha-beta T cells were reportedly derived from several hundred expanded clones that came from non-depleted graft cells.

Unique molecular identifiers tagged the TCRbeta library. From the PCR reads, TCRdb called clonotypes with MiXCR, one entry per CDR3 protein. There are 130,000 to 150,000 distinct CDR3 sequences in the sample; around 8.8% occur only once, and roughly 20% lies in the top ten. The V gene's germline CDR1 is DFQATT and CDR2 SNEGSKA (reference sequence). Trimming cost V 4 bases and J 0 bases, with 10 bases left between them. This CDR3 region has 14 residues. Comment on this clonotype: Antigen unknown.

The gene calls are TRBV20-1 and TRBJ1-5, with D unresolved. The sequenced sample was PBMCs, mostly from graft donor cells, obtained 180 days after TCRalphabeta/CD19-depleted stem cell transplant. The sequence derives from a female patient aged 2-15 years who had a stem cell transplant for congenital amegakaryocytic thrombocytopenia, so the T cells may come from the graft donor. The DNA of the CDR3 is TGCAGTGCTATTCGAACCAATAGCAATCAGCCCCAGCATTTT. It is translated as CSAIRTNSNQPQHF.